The 15 T cell receptor beta chains in this list originate from one sample, sequenced in a study of CD8 T cells in ankylosing spondylitis. TCRdb re-called the 5' RACE reads with MiXCR, one entry per CDR3 protein. This table has 250,000 to 300,000 distinct CDR3 sequences, 20% appearing once. The sequencing sample was made of blood, either unsorted or a sorted T cell fraction (not recorded which). The receptors were sampled from a male donor with ankylosing spondylitis or in good health (not recorded which).

In its sample, this clonotype was seen a few times. This rearrangement joins TRBV10-3 to TRBJ2-7; weak D call: TRBD2 (6 bases). The CDR3 has 13 amino acids. V was clipped by 4 bases and J by 7 bases, with 14 bases between them. Germline-derived CDR1 and CDR2 are ENHRY and SYGVKD. The CDR3 region is CAISGLAVQEQYV. CDR3 nucleotide sequence: TGTGCCATCAGTGGATTAGCGGTACAAGAGCAGTACGTC.

The genes are TRBV20-1 and TRBJ1-2; 8 bases map to TRBD1. CDR1 and CDR2 (germline): DFQATT, SNEGSKA (reference sequence). Trimming at V came to 5 bases and at J to 4 bases, leaving 9 bases not matched to a gene. The CDR3 sequence is 14 residues long. CDR3 residues: CSAPGQGSSYGYTF. The CDR3, as DNA: TGCAGTGCTCCAGGACAGGGTAGTAGCTATGGCTACACCTTC.

Only a few counts were recorded for this clonotype. CDR3 DNA: TGTGCCAGCAGCGGGCAACAGGGGAACTTCGACAATGAGCAGTTCTTC. It translates to CASSGQQGNFDNEQFF. The chain uses TRBV5-5 and TRBJ2-1, with 7 positions matching TRBD1. Germline trimming cut 4 bases from V and 5 bases from J; bases unmatched to any gene: 12. Germline V gene lookup returns CDR1 SGHKS and CDR2 YYEKEE (reference sequence). The CDR3 contains 16 residues.

V is TRBV10-1 and J is TRBJ1-2; 9 nucleotides align to TRBD1. V lost 0 bases, J lost 3 bases, and 14 bases stayed unmatched. The CDR3 loop spans 19 amino acids. From germline, CDR1 is WNHNN and CDR2 SYGVQD (reference sequence). CDR3 protein: CASSESPLKQGASDYGYTF. CDR3 DNA sequence: TGCGCCAGCAGTGAGTCACCCCTTAAACAGGGGGCGAGTGACTATGGCTACACCTTC.

This clonotype has at least ten counts. The chain carries TRBV10-3 and TRBJ2-2; 13 bases are shared with TRBD2. J gave up 4 bases and V 9 bases, and 2 bases lay outside the gene matches. Germline V gives CDR1 ENHRY, CDR2 SYGVKD. The CDR3 has 14 residues. The CDR3 region has the DNA TGTGCCATGAGGACTAGCGGGAGCACCGGGGAGCTGTTTTTT. Amino acids: CAMRTSGSTGELFF.

The genes are TRBV29-1 and TRBJ1-2; TRBD1 matches at 11 bases. V lost 8 bases and J lost 6; bases outside the gene matches: 11. Germline CDR1 reads SQVTM; CDR2 reads ANQGSEA. The CDR3 is made up of 14 amino acids. The CDR3 region is CSSGSGTGGNGYTF. CDR3 nucleotide sequence: TGCAGCTCAGGCTCCGGGACAGGGGGTAATGGCTACACCTTC.

This clonotype was detected only a few times. The chain links TRBV5-1 to TRBJ2-5; D not certain. CDR3 length: 14 amino acids. From germline, CDR1 is SGHRS and CDR2 YFSETQ. Trimming pared 5 bases from V and 5 bases from J, leaving 16 bases between. The CDR3 here is CASRASSPRETQYF. CDR3 DNA sequence: TGCGCCAGCAGAGCTAGTTCCCCTCGGGAGACCCAGTACTTC. Drawing the rest from reference TRBV5-1 and TRBJ2-5, the complete variable domain is KAGVTQTPRYLIKTRGQQVTLSCSPISGHRSVSWYQQTPGQGLQFLFEYFSETQRNKGNFPGRFSGRQFSNSRSEMNVSTLELGDSALYLCASRASSPRETQYFGPGTRLLVL.

To note about this clonotype: A much larger clone differs by one base, so this may be a read error. The chain's CDR3 is CASSPMTSGSGVQYV. CDR3 nucleotide sequence: TGCGCCAGCAGCCCGATGACTAGCGGGAGTGGGGTGCAGTACGTC. The chain links TRBV5-1 to TRBJ2-7, with TRBD2 identical over 12 bases. J was trimmed by 9 bases and V by 4 bases; bases with no gene match: 11. CDR3 length equals 15 residues. Germline V gives CDR1 SGHRS, CDR2 YFSETQ.

This clonotype was detected a few times. The CDR3: CASSVTSGIGEQFF. In DNA form, the CDR3 reads TGTGCCAGCAGCGTGACTAGCGGGATTGGTGAGCAGTTCTTC. The rearrangement links TRBV7-2 to TRBJ2-1; 11 nucleotides agree with TRBD2. The V gene's germline CDR1 is SGHTA and CDR2 FQGNSA. Trimming removed 5 bases from V and 9 bases from J; junction bases left unmatched: 6. This CDR3 region has 14 residues.

The rearrangement uses TRBV2 and TRBJ1-5; no clear D. Between the trimmed V and J ends, which lost 10 bases and 0 bases, there was a span of 13 bases. The length of the CDR3 is 14 residues. Germline CDR1 and CDR2: SNHLY and FYNNEI. Written as DNA, the CDR3 is TGTGCCACCTCCGGAACAGTTAGCAATCAGCCCCAGCATTTT. It encodes CATSGTVSNQPQHF.

This chain links TRBV28 with TRBJ1-5, with D perhaps matching TRBD1 (5 bases). The CDR3 loop spans 14 amino acids. V lost 5 bases to trimming and J lost 4 bases, with 12 bases between them. CDR1 and CDR2 (germline): MDHEN, SYDVKM. Written as DNA, the CDR3 is TGTGCCAGCAGTCTTGTCAGGGTAAATCAGCCCCAGCATTTT. This codes for CASSLVRVNQPQHF.

The chain has TRBV5-1 and TRBJ1-3, with D hard to call. This CDR3 is 16 amino acids long. The germline V and J ends were trimmed by 0 bases and 2 bases, with 12 bases remaining between them. Germline lookup yields CDR1 SGHRS and CDR2 YFSETQ. CDR3 amino acids: CASSLGPPETGNTIYF. CDR3 nucleotide sequence: TGCGCCAGCAGCTTGGGACCCCCTGAGACTGGAAACACCATATATTTT.

This clonotype was counted a few times. The chain joins TRBV6-1 to TRBJ2-4; 7 bases fit TRBD1. Germline values: CDR1 MNHNS, CDR2 SASEGT. CDR3 length: 14 residues. V shed 6 bases and J 2 bases; nucleotides not matched to a gene: 4. As DNA, the CDR3 is TGTGCCAGCAGGGACAGGAAGACCAAAAACATTCAGTACTTC. Its protein is CASRDRKTKNIQYF.

This clonotype showed up many times. The chain is built from TRBV5-5 and TRBJ2-1, with D perhaps being TRBD1 or TRBD2 (6 bases each). CDR1 and CDR2 (germline): SGHKS, YYEKEE (reference sequence). The CDR3 is made up of 16 amino acids. V dropped 0 bases and J dropped 0 bases, with 10 bases sitting between them. CDR3 protein: CASSLDPGASYNEQFF. Written as DNA, the CDR3 is TGTGCCAGCAGCTTGGATCCGGGGGCCTCCTACAATGAGCAGTTCTTC.

This clonotype was observed a few times. This chain links TRBV20-1 with TRBJ2-2; no clear D gene. Germline V CDR1 and CDR2: DFQATT, SNEGSKA (reference sequence). V lost 3 bases, J lost 3 bases, and 5 bases lay in between. This CDR3 comprises 12 residues. CDR3 amino acids: CSASRDTGELFF. The CDR3 region has the DNA TGCAGTGCTAGCCGGGACACCGGGGAGCTGTTTTTT.